This is a list of T cell receptor beta chains from one sample in a study of cytomegalovirus exposure and HLA in healthy donors. Some clones are missing from TCRdb's copy, which holds only in-frame ones; the method was immunoSEQ multiplex PCR. The table has more than 95,000 clones, over 60% seen once; the top ten hold 0.95% to 1.5%. The sequenced material came from PBMCs. These TCRs come from a female donor in good health and CMV-seronegative. Each CDR3 is given without its conserved first and last residue.

length,J,V,CDR3
11,TRBJ2-7,TRBV28,ASSRGVPYEQY
13,TRBJ2-7,TRBV6-6,ASSYSSRGGNEQY
13,TRBJ1-2,TRBV5-6,ASSLYDRRRGGYT
14,TRBJ2-1,TRBV18,ASSPVGGSSYNEQF
10,TRBJ1-2,TRBV7-9,ASKDSGYGYT
12,TRBJ2-5,TRBV2,ASSALAGGETQY
11,TRBJ1-6,TRBV9,ASSVGGGSPLH
13,TRBJ2-5,TRBV10-3,AISDAGTSKETQY
15,TRBJ2-2,TRBV5-1,ASSPGLAGGLTGELF
12,TRBJ1-2,TRBV5-4,ASSLVSGNYGYT
12,TRBJ2-7,TRBV5-3,ARSLGPVFYEQY
14,TRBJ1-2,TRBV4-1,ASSQESVGQGDGYT
16,TRBJ2-4,TRBV4-1,ASSQGLAGGLSKNIQY
9,TRBJ2-1,TRBV18,ASSPSYEQF
12,TRBJ2-7,TRBV19,ASSIGTGDYEQY
14,TRBJ1-4,TRBV28,ASSSPEQGASEKLF
13,TRBJ1-6,TRBV9,ASSAWTGENSPLH
15,TRBJ2-5,TRBV2,ASTEGSSGGAGETQY
12,TRBJ1-1,TRBV5-1,ASSLEGIGTEAF
12,TRBJ1-2,TRBV19,ASSPGQGSYGYT
12,TRBJ2-5,TRBV4-2,ASSQVGQGETQY
15,TRBJ1-2,TRBV7-9,ASSQGWQGLSRGGYT
13,TRBJ2-3,TRBV7-3,ASSEGRGRTDTQY
10,TRBJ2-4,TRBV6-1,ASGQGTYIQY
15,TRBJ2-1,TRBV7-2,ASSLRLAGDPRNEQF
16,TRBJ2-4,TRBV2,ASRGLAGGTLAKNIQY
9,TRBJ2-1,TRBV20-1,SARDGGAEF
15,TRBJ2-3,TRBV9,ASSESTGGAGPDTQY
14,TRBJ1-4,TRBV5-1,ASSLPPGTGQEKLF
14,TRBJ2-7,TRBV19,ASSTSSGAQSYEQY
12,TRBJ2-1,TRBV7-3,ASATSGGDNEQF
16,TRBJ1-4,TRBV4-2,ASSQDRALFATNEKLF
15,TRBJ1-1,TRBV18,ASSPNRGTKMNTEAF
16,TRBJ2-1,TRBV7-6,ASSLRTSGGAGLDEQF
10,TRBJ2-3,TRBV28,ASSFRRVKQY
14,TRBJ2-7,TRBV19,ASSIRGAGYSYEQY
15,TRBJ2-1,TRBV7-9,ASSLHRTSGGYNEQF
13,NA,TRBV10-2,ASKKTSGSSNEQY
12,TRBJ2-5,TRBV2,ASSEEDRGVTQY
13,TRBJ2-7,TRBV6-1,ASSEVGGVVYEQY
13,TRBJ2-3,TRBV27,ASGLGLAGVDTQY
14,TRBJ2-3,TRBV19,ASSTRPRGGTDTQY
9,TRBJ2-7,TRBV7-9,SSSLEGEQY
13,TRBJ2-2,TRBV30,AWKAGDRDTGELF
9,TRBJ2-1,TRBV4-1,ASSPGYEQF
17,TRBJ2-6,TRBV7-3,ASSLRLRGGASGANVLT
13,TRBJ2-7,TRBV5-5,ASSAYRVLPYEQY
12,TRBJ2-2,TRBV2,ASIQGAGTGELF
13,TRBJ2-5,TRBV15,ATSRDGEHAETQY
13,TRBJ2-7,TRBV6-1,ASSDRGGSSYEQY
13,TRBJ1-5,TRBV18,ASSPSRTGGQPQH
16,TRBJ2-1,TRBV4-1,ASSQSKGGLGSYNEQF
14,TRBJ2-1,TRBV7-9,ASSFGGLAGFNEQF
16,TRBJ2-7,TRBV5-1,ASSPGQGAPLVSYEQY
12,TRBJ2-3,TRBV5-6,ASSWRQGTDTQY
12,TRBJ2-1,TRBV29-1,SVLRQISYNEQF
14,TRBJ2-7,TRBV5-1,ASSLVARDPSYEQY